This record concerns one TCR beta chain sequence. Its specificity is not known. Given a far larger clone just one base away, this is likely a sequencing read error. This entry is derived from a study of regulatory T cells in long-lasting Graves disease. About the research overall: Graves' patients diagnosed newly had used antithyroid drugs under 3 months. Study-level points and caveats: Persistent disease showed a preference for TRBV28, TRBJ1-2 and TRBJ2-5.

Time point reported: newly diagnosed GD, antithyroid drugs for less than 3 months. PBMC-extracted RNA yielded the TCR library. Guidelines of the American Thyroid Association were used to diagnose Graves' disease. Building of the TCR beta libraries involved iRepertoire HTBI primers and Arm-PCR of CDR3 regions. Via MiXCR, TCRdb re-called the multiplex PCR reads, giving one row per CDR3 protein. This sample carries some 240,000 distinct CDR3 sequences, about 19% of them seen once, and the ten largest clones take 12%. The CDR3 loop spans 16 amino acids. Germline CDR1 MNHEY, CDR2 SVGEGT. The J segment lost 8 bases and the V segment lost 5 bases, leaving 11 bases of the junction unmatched. The same data also contributed to another study, on T cells in Graves' hyperthyroidism and ophthalmopathy. That study adds: Each diagnosis drew on symptoms, thyroxine, TRAb, thyroid ultrasound and orbital computed tomography findings.

Sequenced material: peripheral blood mononuclear cells (PBMCs), taken at new diagnosis, from a patient treated with antithyroid drugs. The chain recombines TRBV6-2 or TRBV6-3 with TRBJ1-4, with 10 bases fitting TRBD1. This receptor was obtained from a woman between 25 and 40 years old with Graves disease. The CDR3 coding sequence is TGTGCCAGCAGTGGGCGTGGACAGGGGGTCCAGGAAAAACTGTTTTTT. Translated: CASSGRGQGVQEKLFF.